This T cell receptor beta chain was obtained from a study of shared clonotypes between healthy human individuals. Assay used: immunoSEQ multiplex PCR; TCRdb lists only in-frame clones, some missing. Of approximately 440,000 clones in the sample, roughly three quarters were seen once. CDR3 length: 11 amino acids. The germline V gene encodes CDR1 MDHEN and CDR2 SYDVKM. V dropped 2 bases and J dropped 5 bases, with 4 bases sitting between them. Genomic DNA, for the unsorted samples, came from about 90 million PBMCs. The sequencing input was PBMCs. The chain recombines TRBV28 with TRBJ2-7, with D uncertain. The sequence was collected from a woman in her forties in good health. Some clones in this sample may be carry-over from other donors' samples. CDR3 protein: CASSLMDEQYF. The CDR3 DNA follows: TGTGCCAGCAGTTTAATGGACGAGCAGTACTTC. Based on the CDR3 plus reference TRBV28 and TRBJ2-7, the full variable domain is DVKVTQSSRYLVKRTGEKVFLECVQDMDHENMFWYRQDPGLGLRLIYFSYDVKMKEKGDIPEGYSVSREKKERFSLILESASTNQTSMYLCASSLMDEQYFGPGTRLTVT.